Below, one TCR beta chain is given with its context. Its antigen is currently unknown. Using a J-beta primer mix together with a sample-barcoded 5' primer, a second PCR was run for roughly 6 to 12 cycles. The template-switch adaptor was a 5' adaptor with 12 random nucleotides. It tagged each cDNA molecule. MiXCR, applied by TCRdb to the 5' RACE reads, yields one record per CDR3 protein. The sample holds around 1,500,000 distinct CDR3 sequences, roughly 45% seen once. The CDR3 sequence is 11 residues long. The germline CDR1 and CDR2 sequences are DFQATT and SNEGSKA (reference sequence). Between the trimmed V and J ends, which lost 5 bases and 8 bases, there was a span of 12 bases. The data derive from a study of blood T cells in healthy people across ages. The study, taken as a whole, reports: It was the long-lived donors that had more naive CD4+ cells and higher diversity than aged donors.

Peripheral blood samples of roughly 9.8 milliliters were drawn from each donor. The total RNA that was extracted per sample amounted to at least 5 micrograms. Sequenced input: blood. The chain joins TRBV20-1 to TRBJ1-1; D is ambiguous. This TCR was recovered from a woman aged 18-29 years in good health. This CDR3 is CSAPSLGEAFF. The CDR3, as DNA: TGCAGTGCTCCCAGTTTAGGGGAAGCTTTCTTT.